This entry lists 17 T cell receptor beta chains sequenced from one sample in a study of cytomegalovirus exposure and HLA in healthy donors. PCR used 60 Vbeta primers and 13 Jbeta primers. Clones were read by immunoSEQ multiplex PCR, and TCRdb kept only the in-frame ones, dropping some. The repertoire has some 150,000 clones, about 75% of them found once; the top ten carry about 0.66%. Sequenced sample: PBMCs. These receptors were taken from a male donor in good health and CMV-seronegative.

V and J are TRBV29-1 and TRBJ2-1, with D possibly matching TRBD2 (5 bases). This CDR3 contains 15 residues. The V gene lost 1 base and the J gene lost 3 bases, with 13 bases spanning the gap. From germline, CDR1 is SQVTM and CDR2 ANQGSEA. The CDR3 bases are TGCAGCGTTGAAGTAAGTCCGAGCGGCTACAATGAGCAGTTCTTC. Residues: CSVEVSPSGYNEQFF.

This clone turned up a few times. The CDR3 loop is CASTGGNYGYTF. CDR3 DNA sequence: TGCGCCAGCACAGGGGGCAACTATGGCTACACCTTC. The chain couples TRBV5-1 to TRBJ1-2; 8 bases agree with TRBD1. The CDR3 sequence is 12 residues long. Germline V gives CDR1 SGHRS, CDR2 YFSETQ. The V and J ends lost 6 bases and 2 bases, in that order; junction bases with no gene match: 0. Using reference TRBV5-1 and TRBJ1-2 for the parts outside the CDR3, the full variable domain is KAGVTQTPRYLIKTRGQQVTLSCSPISGHRSVSWYQQTPGQGLQFLFEYFSETQRNKGNFPGRFSGRQFSNSRSEMNVSTLELGDSALYLCASTGGNYGYTFGSGTRLTVV.

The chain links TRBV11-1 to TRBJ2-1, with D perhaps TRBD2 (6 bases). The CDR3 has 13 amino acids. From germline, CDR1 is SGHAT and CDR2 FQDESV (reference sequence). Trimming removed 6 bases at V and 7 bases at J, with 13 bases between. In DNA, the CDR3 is TGTGCCAGCAGTCGGGAGTCTGGTAATGAGCAGTTCTTC. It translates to CASSRESGNEQFF.

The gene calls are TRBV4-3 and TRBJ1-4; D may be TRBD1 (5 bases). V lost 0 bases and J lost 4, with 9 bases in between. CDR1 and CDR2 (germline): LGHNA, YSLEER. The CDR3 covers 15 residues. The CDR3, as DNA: TGCGCCAGCAGCCAAGAAGGCAGGGTTAATGAAAAACTGTTTTTT. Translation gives CASSQEGRVNEKLFF.

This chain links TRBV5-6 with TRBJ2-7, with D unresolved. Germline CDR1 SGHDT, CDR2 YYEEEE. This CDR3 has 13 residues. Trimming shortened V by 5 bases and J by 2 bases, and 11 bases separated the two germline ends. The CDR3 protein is CASSSDTAYEQYF. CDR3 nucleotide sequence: TGTGCCAGCAGTTCCGACACCGCCTACGAGCAGTACTTC.

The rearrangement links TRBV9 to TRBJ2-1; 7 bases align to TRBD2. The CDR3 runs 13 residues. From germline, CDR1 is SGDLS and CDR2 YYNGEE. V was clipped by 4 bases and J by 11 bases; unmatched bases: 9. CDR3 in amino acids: CASSTRGEGQQFF. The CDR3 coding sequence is TGTGCCAGCAGCACCCGGGGGGAAGGGCAGCAGTTCTTC. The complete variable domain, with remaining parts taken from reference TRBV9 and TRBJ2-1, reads DSGVTQTPKHLITATGQRVTLRCSPRSGDLSVYWYQQSLDQGLQFLIQYYNGEERAKGNILERFSAQQFPDLHSELNLSSLELGDSALYFCASSTRGEGQQFFGPGTRLTVL.

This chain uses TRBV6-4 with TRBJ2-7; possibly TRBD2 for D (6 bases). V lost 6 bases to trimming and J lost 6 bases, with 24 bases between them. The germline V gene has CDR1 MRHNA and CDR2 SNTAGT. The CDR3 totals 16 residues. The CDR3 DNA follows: TGTGCCAGCAGCCCTGAGGCGGGGCCCTCATATAGCGAGCAGTACTTC. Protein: CASSPEAGPSYSEQYF.

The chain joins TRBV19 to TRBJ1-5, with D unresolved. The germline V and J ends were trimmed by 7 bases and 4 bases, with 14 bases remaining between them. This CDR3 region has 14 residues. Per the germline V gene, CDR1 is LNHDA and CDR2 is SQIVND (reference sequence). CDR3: CASNSRGNNQPQHF. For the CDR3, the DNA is TGTGCCAGTAATTCGAGAGGGAATAATCAGCCCCAGCATTTT.

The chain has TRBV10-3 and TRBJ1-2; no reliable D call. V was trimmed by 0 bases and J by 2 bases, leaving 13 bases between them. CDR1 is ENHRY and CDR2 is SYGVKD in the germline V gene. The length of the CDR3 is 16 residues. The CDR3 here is CAISESSYAANYGYTF. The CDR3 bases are TGTGCCATCAGTGAGTCGTCCTATGCAGCGAACTATGGCTACACCTTC.

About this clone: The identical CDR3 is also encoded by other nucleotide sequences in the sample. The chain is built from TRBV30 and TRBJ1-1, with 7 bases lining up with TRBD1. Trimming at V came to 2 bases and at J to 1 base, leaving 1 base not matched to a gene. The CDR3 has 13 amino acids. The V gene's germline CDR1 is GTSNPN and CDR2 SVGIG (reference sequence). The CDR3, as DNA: TGTGCCTGGAGTCAGGGGGGGAACACTGAAGCTTTCTTT. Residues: CAWSQGGNTEAFF.

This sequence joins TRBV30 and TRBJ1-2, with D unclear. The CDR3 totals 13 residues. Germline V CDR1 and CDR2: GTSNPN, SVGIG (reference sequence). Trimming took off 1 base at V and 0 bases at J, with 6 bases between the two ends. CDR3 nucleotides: TGTGCCTGGAGTGCGGCGGCTAACTATGGCTACACCTTC. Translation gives CAWSAAANYGYTF.

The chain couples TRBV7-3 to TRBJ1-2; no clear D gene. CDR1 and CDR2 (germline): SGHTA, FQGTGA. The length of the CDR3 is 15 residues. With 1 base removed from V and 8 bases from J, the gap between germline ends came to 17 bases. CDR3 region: CASSLKLPEAKGYTF. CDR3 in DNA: TGTGCCAGCAGCTTAAAACTCCCCGAAGCGAAGGGCTACACCTTC.

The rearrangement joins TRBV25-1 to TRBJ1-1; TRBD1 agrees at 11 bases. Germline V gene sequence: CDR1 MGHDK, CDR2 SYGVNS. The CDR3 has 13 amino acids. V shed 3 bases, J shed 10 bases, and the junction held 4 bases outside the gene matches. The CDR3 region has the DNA TGTGCCAGCAGTGACCGGGACAGGGGGGGAGCTTTCTTT. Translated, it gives CASSDRDRGGAFF.

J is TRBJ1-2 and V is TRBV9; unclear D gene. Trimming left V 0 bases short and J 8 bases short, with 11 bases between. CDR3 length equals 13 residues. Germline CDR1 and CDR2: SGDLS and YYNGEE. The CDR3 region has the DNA TGTGCCAGCAGCGTAGTCGCCGCGGAGGGCTACACCTTC. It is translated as CASSVVAAEGYTF. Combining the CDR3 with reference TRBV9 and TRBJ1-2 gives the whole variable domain DSGVTQTPKHLITATGQRVTLRCSPRSGDLSVYWYQQSLDQGLQFLIQYYNGEERAKGNILERFSAQQFPDLHSELNLSSLELGDSALYFCASSVVAAEGYTFGSGTRLTVV.

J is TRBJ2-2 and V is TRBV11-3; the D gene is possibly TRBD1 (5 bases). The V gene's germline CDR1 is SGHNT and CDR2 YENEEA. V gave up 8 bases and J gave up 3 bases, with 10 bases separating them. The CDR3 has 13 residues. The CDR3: CASRTRHTGELFF. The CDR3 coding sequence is TGTGCCAGCCGGACAAGGCACACCGGGGAGCTGTTTTTT. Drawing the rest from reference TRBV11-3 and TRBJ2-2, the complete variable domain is EAGVVQSPRYKIIEKKQPVAFWCNPISGHNTLYWYLQNLGQGPELLIRYENEEAVDDSQLPKDRFSAERLKGVDSTLKIQPAELGDSAVYLCASRTRHTGELFFGEGSRLTVL.

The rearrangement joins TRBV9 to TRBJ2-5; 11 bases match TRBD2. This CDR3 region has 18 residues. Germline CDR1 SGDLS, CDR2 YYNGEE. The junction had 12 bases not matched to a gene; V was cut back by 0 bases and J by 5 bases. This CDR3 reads CASSVGPLGSGGAETQYF. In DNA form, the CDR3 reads TGTGCCAGCAGCGTAGGGCCCCTCGGTAGCGGGGGGGCGGAGACCCAGTACTTC.

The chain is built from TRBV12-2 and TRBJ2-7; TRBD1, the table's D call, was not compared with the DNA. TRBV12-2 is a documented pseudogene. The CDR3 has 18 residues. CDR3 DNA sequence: TGTGCAAGTCGCCCCCACTTAGTACGGGACAGGACGACCTACGAGCAGTACTTC. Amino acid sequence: CASRPHLVRDRTTYEQYF.